Below are 27 T cell receptor beta chains sequenced from a single sample in a study of beta chain features in type 1 diabetes. Study-wide results and limits: TCRB CDR3 length was moderately but significantly reduced in all four CD4+ subsets of Type 1 diabetes patients.

The whole isolated RNA underwent reverse transcription, so sequencing captured expressed TCRB transcripts. Measured with immunoSEQ multiplex PCR; TCRdb has only the in-frame clones, and not every one. The data contain approximately 250,000 clones, around 24% of them singletons. Antigens of these TCRs are unknown. The sequenced sample was naive CD4+ T cells from blood. The receptors were sampled from a woman between 25 and 40 years old with type 1 diabetes.

J is TRBJ1-1 and V is TRBV14; D may be TRBD1 (5 bases). With 0 bases removed from V and 2 bases from J, the gap between germline ends came to 7 bases. This CDR3 has 14 residues. Germline lookup yields CDR1 SGHDN and CDR2 FVKESK. In DNA, the CDR3 is TGTGCCAGCAGCCAAGAAGACAGAAACACTGAAGCTTTCTTT. It yields the protein CASSQEDRNTEAFF.

This chain uses TRBV18 with TRBJ1-1; 10 bases line up with TRBD1. V trimming: 1 base; J trimming: 6 bases; junction bases outside the gene matches: 2. The CDR3 sequence is 14 residues long. Looked up from germline, CDR1 is KGHSH and CDR2 is LQKENI. CDR3 sequence (DNA): TGTGCCAGCTCACCACGAGGACAGGGGGCTGAAGCTTTCTTT. This sequence encodes CASSPRGQGAEAFF.

This chain links TRBV5-4 with TRBJ1-1; possibly TRBD1 for D (5 bases). The CDR3 contains 14 residues. Looked up from germline, CDR1 is SGHNT and CDR2 is YYREEE (reference sequence). The ends were cut back, 4 bases at V and 0 bases at J, with 10 bases in the middle. The CDR3 sequence: CASSQDSMNTEAFF. The CDR3, as DNA: TGTGCCAGCAGCCAAGACAGTATGAACACTGAAGCTTTCTTT.

The chain employs TRBV9 and TRBJ2-5; 12 bases are shared with TRBD2. The germline V gene encodes CDR1 SGDLS and CDR2 YYNGEE. With 3 bases clipped from V and 1 base from J, the junction kept 7 bases outside the gene matches. The CDR3 loop spans 17 amino acids. The CDR3 region has the DNA TGTGCCAGCAGCGAGGGGGGACTAGCGGGTCCCCAAGAGACCCAGTACTTC. Its translation is CASSEGGLAGPQETQYF. The complete variable domain, with remaining parts taken from reference TRBV9 and TRBJ2-5, reads DSGVTQTPKHLITATGQRVTLRCSPRSGDLSVYWYQQSLDQGLQFLIQYYNGEERAKGNILERFSAQQFPDLHSELNLSSLELGDSALYFCASSEGGLAGPQETQYFGPGTRLLVL.

The rearrangement links TRBV27 to TRBJ1-2; TRBD1 is a possible D gene (5 bases). This CDR3 spans 13 amino acids. V was clipped by 7 bases and J by 0 bases, with 9 bases between them. The germline V gene has CDR1 MNHEY and CDR2 SMNVEV (reference sequence). The CDR3 region has the DNA TGTGCCAGCACGACAGCAGCTAACTATGGCTACACCTTC. It translates to CASTTAANYGYTF.

The CDR3 reads CASSTVAGGPTDTQYF. As DNA, the CDR3 is TGTGCCAGTAGTACGGTAGCGGGAGGGCCGACAGATACGCAGTATTTT. The J gene is TRBJ2-3, the V gene TRBV19, with 11 nucleotides matching TRBD2. V lost 4 bases, J lost 3 bases, and 6 bases stayed unmatched. Per the germline V gene, CDR1 is LNHDA and CDR2 is SQIVND (reference sequence). The CDR3 consists of 16 residues.

This clone was detected a few times. The chain combines TRBV19 with TRBJ1-1; 8 bases align to TRBD1. The V gene end was trimmed by 3 bases and the J gene end by 4 bases; junction bases not matched to a gene: 7. The CDR3 totals 15 residues. Germline V gene sequence: CDR1 LNHDA, CDR2 SQIVND (reference sequence). CDR3 coding DNA: TGTGCCAGTAGTATCACAGGGGGAGTTGGCACTGAAGCTTTCTTT. This sequence encodes CASSITGGVGTEAFF. The variable domain in full, with the rest retrieved from reference TRBV19 and TRBJ1-1, is DGGITQSPKYLFRKEGQNVTLSCEQNLNHDAMYWYRQDPGQGLRLIYYSQIVNDFQKGDIAEGYSVSREKKESFPLTVTSAQKNPTAFYLCASSITGGVGTEAFFGQGTRLTVV.

This chain uses TRBV7-3 with TRBJ1-1; TRBD1 is a possible D gene (5 bases). Germline loops: CDR1 SGHTA, CDR2 FQGTGA. The germline V and J ends were trimmed by 5 bases and 0 bases, with 19 bases remaining between them. The CDR3 is made up of 17 amino acids. The DNA for the CDR3 is TGTGCCAGCAGCAACGGGGGTTTGCCCAGGATGAACACTGAAGCTTTCTTT. The encoded protein is CASSNGGLPRMNTEAFF.

This clone was seen a few times. The V and J genes are TRBV30 and TRBJ2-7, with TRBD2 matching over 7 bases. The CDR3 extends over 15 amino acids. V dropped 1 base and J dropped 5; count of bases not matched to a gene: 11. Germline values: CDR1 GTSNPN, CDR2 SVGIG (reference sequence). CDR3 in amino acids: CAWSGTSDSLDEQYF. DNA for the CDR3: TGTGCCTGGAGTGGAACTAGCGACTCCCTGGACGAGCAGTACTTC. The complete variable domain, with remaining parts taken from reference TRBV30 and TRBJ2-7, reads SQTIHQWPATLVQPVGSPLSLECTVEGTSNPNLYWYRQAAGRGLQLLFYSVGIGQISSEVPQNLSASRPQDRQFILSSKKLLLSDSGFYLCAWSGTSDSLDEQYFGPGTRLTVT.

The J gene is TRBJ2-1, the V gene TRBV7-9; 7 bases are shared with TRBD2. The CDR3 has 12 amino acids. The ends lost 11 bases at V and 7 bases at J; junction bases unmatched: 8. Germline CDR1 SEHNR, CDR2 FQNEAQ (reference sequence). The CDR3 coding sequence is TGTGCCGCGGGGGAGATTGGAAATGAGCAGTTCTTC. Translated, it gives CAAGEIGNEQFF.

The chain combines TRBV7-3 with TRBJ2-7; 8 nucleotides align to TRBD2. Germline lookup yields CDR1 SGHTA and CDR2 FQGTGA. The ends lost 5 bases at V and 5 bases at J; junction bases unmatched: 8. The CDR3 extends over 14 amino acids. The CDR3 DNA is TGTGCCAGCAGCAGAAGCGGGAGTGGCGACGAGCAGTACTTC. This encodes CASSRSGSGDEQYF.

The chain employs TRBV30 and TRBJ2-5; D call uncertain. CDR3 length: 12 amino acids. Germline V gives CDR1 GTSNPN, CDR2 SVGIG (reference sequence). V was trimmed by 6 bases and J by 5 bases, leaving 13 bases between them. For the CDR3, the DNA is TGTGCCTGCATTAGTGAGGTTGAGACCCAGTACTTC. Translated: CACISEVETQYF.

Only a few counts were recorded for this clone. J is TRBJ2-7 and V is TRBV4-1; D might be TRBD2 (7 bases). Germline values: CDR1 MGHRA, CDR2 YSYEKL. The V end was cut by 3 bases, the J end by 5 bases, with 17 bases between. The CDR3 runs 15 residues. The CDR3 region has the DNA TGCGCCAGCAGCCAGAGAGGGGGGGGTAATCACGAGCAGTACTTC. This encodes CASSQRGGGNHEQYF.

V gene TRBV27 combines with J gene TRBJ2-7, with unresolved D. V lost 5 bases and J lost 5, with 13 bases in between. Germline V gene data show CDR1 as MNHEY and CDR2 as SMNVEV (reference sequence). CDR3 length: 13 amino acids. CDR3 nucleotides: TGTGCCAGCAGTCAAAGAGCGAGCGACGAGCAGTACTTC. It codes for CASSQRASDEQYF.

The chain is built from TRBV5-1 and TRBJ2-3; D is unclear. The CDR3 contains 15 residues. CDR1 and CDR2 from the germline V gene are SGHRS and YFSETQ. The V end was cut by 0 bases, the J end by 5 bases, with 13 bases between. The CDR3 region has the DNA TGCGCCAGCAGCTTGGCCGCATCGCTCGGAGATACGCAGTATTTT. This gives the protein CASSLAASLGDTQYF.

There are a few counts of this clone. The chain joins TRBV11-2 to TRBJ1-1; D gene uncertain. Germline V gene lookup returns CDR1 SGHAT and CDR2 FQNNGV. This CDR3 has 15 residues. V was cut by 0 bases and J by 4 bases, with 12 bases left in between. This CDR3 reads CASSLESSGRTEAFF. In DNA, the CDR3 is TGTGCCAGCAGCTTAGAATCCAGTGGCCGCACTGAAGCTTTCTTT.

This rearrangement joins TRBV19 to TRBJ2-5; tentatively, D is TRBD2 (5 bases). Trimming pared 5 bases from V and 1 base from J, leaving 8 bases between. From germline, CDR1 is LNHDA and CDR2 SQIVND (reference sequence). The CDR3 covers 13 residues. The CDR3 protein is CASSGTSQETQYF. The CDR3 DNA reads as TGTGCCAGTAGTGGAACTAGCCAAGAGACCCAGTACTTC. The complete variable domain, with remaining parts taken from reference TRBV19 and TRBJ2-5, reads DGGITQSPKYLFRKEGQNVTLSCEQNLNHDAMYWYRQDPGQGLRLIYYSQIVNDFQKGDIAEGYSVSREKKESFPLTVTSAQKNPTAFYLCASSGTSQETQYFGPGTRLLVL.

This clone was detected only a few times. J is TRBJ2-7 and V is TRBV19; 13 bases align to TRBD2. The CDR3 is 17 residues long. The J segment lost 0 bases and the V segment lost 5 bases, leaving 7 bases of the junction unmatched. The germline V gene encodes CDR1 LNHDA and CDR2 SQIVND (reference sequence). CDR3 in amino acids: CASSEGLAGRLSYEQYF. As DNA, the CDR3 is TGTGCCAGTAGTGAGGGACTAGCGGGGAGACTCTCCTACGAGCAGTACTTC. Using reference TRBV19 and TRBJ2-7 for the parts outside the CDR3, the full variable domain is DGGITQSPKYLFRKEGQNVTLSCEQNLNHDAMYWYRQDPGQGLRLIYYSQIVNDFQKGDIAEGYSVSREKKESFPLTVTSAQKNPTAFYLCASSEGLAGRLSYEQYFGPGTRLTVT.

A remark on this clone: At one of its ends the junction is not consistent with the germline gene, which may arise from a read error. This rearrangement joins TRBV4-1 to TRBJ1-3, with D possibly being TRBD1 (5 bases). This CDR3 spans 17 amino acids. The V gene's germline CDR1 is MGHRA and CDR2 YSYEKL. CDR3 nucleotide sequence: TGCGCCAGCAGCCCGCAAGGGATAGGCAGGGCCGCATCGATCACCACGTTT. It specifies CASSPQGIGRAASITTF.

This chain joins TRBV27 and TRBJ1-5, with TRBD1 as a possible D gene (5 bases). The germline V and J ends were trimmed by 5 bases and 4 bases, with 15 bases remaining between them. This CDR3 is built from 15 residues. Germline loops: CDR1 MNHEY, CDR2 SMNVEV (reference sequence). CDR3 coding DNA: TGTGCCAGCAGTACGGAGGGGCAAGGGAATCAGCCCCAGCATTTT. This codes for CASSTEGQGNQPQHF.

The V call is TRBV6-5, the J call TRBJ2-5, with D perhaps matching TRBD2 (8 bases). V was cut by 4 bases and J by 5 bases, with 17 bases left in between. The CDR3 is 15 amino acids. Germline-derived CDR1 and CDR2 are MNHEY and SVGAGI. The CDR3: CASSFNRGGGETQYF. The CDR3 nucleotides are TGTGCCAGCAGTTTCAACAGGGGCGGGGGGGAGACCCAGTACTTC.

The chain joins TRBV5-1 to TRBJ1-1; D is unclear. Germline V gene lookup returns CDR1 SGHRS and CDR2 YFSETQ. The CDR3 consists of 15 residues. The V end was cut by 2 bases, the J end by 2 bases, with 13 bases between. As DNA, the CDR3 is TGCGCCAGCAGCTTTAAGGCAGCAGGAAACACTGAAGCTTTCTTT. Residues: CASSFKAAGNTEAFF. The full variable domain, rest sourced from reference TRBV5-1 and TRBJ1-1, is KAGVTQTPRYLIKTRGQQVTLSCSPISGHRSVSWYQQTPGQGLQFLFEYFSETQRNKGNFPGRFSGRQFSNSRSEMNVSTLELGDSALYLCASSFKAAGNTEAFFGQGTRLTVV.

This clone appeared a few times. At one end, the junction sequence differs from germline, possibly due to a read error. The V call is TRBV7-7, the J call TRBJ2-5; 9 bases align to TRBD2. The CDR3 is 14 amino acids. The germline gives CDR1 SSHAT, CDR2 FNYEAQ (reference sequence). CDR3 sequence: CASSPSGRQETQYF. The CDR3 DNA follows: TGTGCTAGCAGCCCAAGCGGGAGGCAAGAGACCCAGTACTTC.

This clone showed up just a few times. This chain connects TRBV7-9 to TRBJ2-1, with D perhaps matching TRBD2 (5 bases). The CDR3 contains 13 residues. V lost 3 bases and J 9 bases, leaving 12 bases between the germline ends. The germline V gene has CDR1 SEHNR and CDR2 FQNEAQ (reference sequence). Here the CDR3 DNA reads TGTGCCAGCAGCTTTGGGAGTTTATTTGAGCAGTTCTTC. This gives the protein CASSFGSLFEQFF.

The V gene is TRBV10-3, the J gene TRBJ1-1, with TRBD1 as a possible D gene (5 bases). The V and J ends lost 9 bases and 6 bases respectively, with 20 bases between them. CDR1 and CDR2 (germline): ENHRY, SYGVKD. This CDR3 region has 14 residues. The CDR3 region is CAINAGRQGAEAFF. The CDR3 DNA is TGTGCCATAAATGCGGGGCGTCAGGGCGCTGAAGCTTTCTTT.

The rearrangement uses TRBV5-4 and TRBJ2-5, with D uncertain. The V gene's germline CDR1 is SGHNT and CDR2 YYREEE (reference sequence). The CDR3 has 14 residues. Trimming stripped 4 bases from V and 1 base from J, with 11 bases between. CDR3 DNA sequence: TGTGCCAGCAGCCAACCCGGGTCCCAAGAGACCCAGTACTTC. This translates into CASSQPGSQETQYF.

This clone was observed a handful of times. The chain links TRBV30 to TRBJ1-2, with 11 nucleotides matching TRBD1. The germline CDR1 and CDR2 sequences are GTSNPN and SVGIG (reference sequence). V shed 3 bases and J 8 bases; nucleotides not matched to a gene: 5. The CDR3 loop spans 13 amino acids. This chain's CDR3 is CAWSGQGAGGYTF. The CDR3 DNA follows: TGTGCCTGGAGCGGACAGGGGGCTGGAGGCTACACCTTC.